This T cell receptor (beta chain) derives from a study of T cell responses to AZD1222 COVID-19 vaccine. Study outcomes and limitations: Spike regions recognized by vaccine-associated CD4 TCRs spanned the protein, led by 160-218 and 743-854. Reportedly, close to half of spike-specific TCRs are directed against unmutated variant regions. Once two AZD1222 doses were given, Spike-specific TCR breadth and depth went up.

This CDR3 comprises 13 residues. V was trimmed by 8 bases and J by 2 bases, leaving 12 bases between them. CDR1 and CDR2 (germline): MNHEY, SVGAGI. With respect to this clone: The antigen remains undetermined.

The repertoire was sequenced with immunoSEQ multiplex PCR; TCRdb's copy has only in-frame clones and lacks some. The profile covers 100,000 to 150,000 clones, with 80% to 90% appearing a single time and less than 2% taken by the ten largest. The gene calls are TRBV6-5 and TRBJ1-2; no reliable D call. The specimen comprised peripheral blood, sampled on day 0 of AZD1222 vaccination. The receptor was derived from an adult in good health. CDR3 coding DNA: TGTGCCAGCGCCGAGGAACCGAACTATGGCTACACCTTC. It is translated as CASAEEPNYGYTF.